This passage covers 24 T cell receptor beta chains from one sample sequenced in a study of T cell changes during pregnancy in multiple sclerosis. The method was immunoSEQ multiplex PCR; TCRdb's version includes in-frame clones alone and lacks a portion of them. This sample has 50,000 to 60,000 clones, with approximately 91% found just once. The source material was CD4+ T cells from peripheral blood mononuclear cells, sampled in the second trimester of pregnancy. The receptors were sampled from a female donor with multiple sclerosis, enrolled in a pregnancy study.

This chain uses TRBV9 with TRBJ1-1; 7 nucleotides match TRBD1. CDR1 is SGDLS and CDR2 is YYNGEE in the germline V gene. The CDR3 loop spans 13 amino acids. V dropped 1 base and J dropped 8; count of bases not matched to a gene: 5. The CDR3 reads CASSVSTGPEAFF. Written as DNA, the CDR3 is TGTGCCAGCAGCGTATCGACAGGGCCAGAAGCTTTCTTT.

CDR3 protein: CASSLTGGTYEQYF. In DNA, the CDR3 is TGTGCCAGCAGTTTGACAGGGGGGACCTACGAGCAGTACTTC. The gene calls are TRBV6-5 and TRBJ2-7; 9 bases align to TRBD1. The CDR3 sequence is 14 residues long. From germline, CDR1 is MNHEY and CDR2 SVGAGI. J lost 2 bases, V lost 4 bases, and 3 bases had no gene match.

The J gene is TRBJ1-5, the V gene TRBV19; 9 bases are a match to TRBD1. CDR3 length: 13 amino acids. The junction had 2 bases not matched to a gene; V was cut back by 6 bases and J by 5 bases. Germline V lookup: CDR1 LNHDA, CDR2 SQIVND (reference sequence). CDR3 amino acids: CASRDRGYQPQHF. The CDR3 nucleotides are TGTGCCAGTAGGGACAGGGGATATCAGCCCCAGCATTTT.

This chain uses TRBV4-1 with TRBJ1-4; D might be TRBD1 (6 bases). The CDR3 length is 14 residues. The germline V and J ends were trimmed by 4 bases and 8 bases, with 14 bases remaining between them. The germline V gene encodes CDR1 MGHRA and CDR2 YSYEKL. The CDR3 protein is CASSLRQAGEKLFF. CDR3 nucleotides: TGCGCCAGCAGCCTCCGACAGGCTGGGGAAAAACTGTTTTTT.

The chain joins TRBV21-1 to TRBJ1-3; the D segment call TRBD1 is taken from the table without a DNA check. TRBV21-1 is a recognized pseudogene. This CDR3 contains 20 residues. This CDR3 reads CASSKEGPPGHENSGNTIYF. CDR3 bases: TGTGCCAGCAGCAAAGAGGGCCCCCCGGGACACGAAAACTCTGGAAACACCATATATTTT.

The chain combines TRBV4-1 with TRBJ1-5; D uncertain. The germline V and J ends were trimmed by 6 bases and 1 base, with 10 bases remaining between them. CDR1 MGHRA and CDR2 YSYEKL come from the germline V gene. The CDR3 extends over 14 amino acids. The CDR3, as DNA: TGCGCCAGCAGTAGCGCACTGAGCAATCAGCCCCAGCATTTT. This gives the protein CASSSALSNQPQHF.

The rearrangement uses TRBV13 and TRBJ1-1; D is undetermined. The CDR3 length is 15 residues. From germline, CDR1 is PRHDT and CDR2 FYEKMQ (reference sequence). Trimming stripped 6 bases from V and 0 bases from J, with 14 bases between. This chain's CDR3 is CASRNGEDLNTEAFF. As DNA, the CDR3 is TGTGCCAGCAGGAACGGGGAGGATCTGAACACTGAAGCTTTCTTT.

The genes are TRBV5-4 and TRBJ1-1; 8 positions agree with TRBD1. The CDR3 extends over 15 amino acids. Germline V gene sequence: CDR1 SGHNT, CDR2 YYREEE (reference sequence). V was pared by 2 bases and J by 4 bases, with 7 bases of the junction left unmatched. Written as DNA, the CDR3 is TGTGCCAGCAGCTTCTTCGACAGGGGAGGCACTGAAGCTTTCTTT. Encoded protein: CASSFFDRGGTEAFF.

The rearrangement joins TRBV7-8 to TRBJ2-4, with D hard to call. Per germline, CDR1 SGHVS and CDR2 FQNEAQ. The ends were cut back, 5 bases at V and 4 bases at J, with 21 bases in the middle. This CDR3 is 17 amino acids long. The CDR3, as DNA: TGTGCCAGCAGCCACCCCCCTAACAACGACTTGAAAAACATTCAGTACTTC. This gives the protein CASSHPPNNDLKNIQYF.

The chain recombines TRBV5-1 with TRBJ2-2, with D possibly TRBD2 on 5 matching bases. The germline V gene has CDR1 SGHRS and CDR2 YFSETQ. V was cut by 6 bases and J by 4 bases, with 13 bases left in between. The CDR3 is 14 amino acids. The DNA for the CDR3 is TGCGCCAGCACCTCCCTTCGGGGCACCGGGGAGCTGTTTTTT. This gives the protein CASTSLRGTGELFF.

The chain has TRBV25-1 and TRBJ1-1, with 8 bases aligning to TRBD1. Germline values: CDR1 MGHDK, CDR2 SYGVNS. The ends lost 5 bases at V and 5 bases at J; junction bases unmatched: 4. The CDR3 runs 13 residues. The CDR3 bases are TGTGCCAGCAGTCAGGGGGCGAGAACTGAAGCTTTCTTT. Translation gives CASSQGARTEAFF.

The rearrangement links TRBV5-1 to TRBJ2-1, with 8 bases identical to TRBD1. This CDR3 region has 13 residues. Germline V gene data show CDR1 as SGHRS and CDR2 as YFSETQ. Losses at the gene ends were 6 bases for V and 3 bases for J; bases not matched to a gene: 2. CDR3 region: CASNDRGYNEQFF. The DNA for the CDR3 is TGCGCCAGCAATGACAGGGGCTACAATGAGCAGTTCTTC.

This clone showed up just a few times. The CDR3 reads CASSYSSRGAGEKLFF. The CDR3 nucleotides are TGTGCCAGCAGTTACTCGTCCCGGGGGGCTGGTGAAAAACTGTTTTTT. J is TRBJ1-4 and V is TRBV6-5; TRBD1 might be the D (6 bases). The V end lost 0 bases, the J end lost 7 bases, and 15 bases lay between the germline ends. This CDR3 contains 16 residues. Germline V CDR1 and CDR2: MNHEY, SVGAGI.

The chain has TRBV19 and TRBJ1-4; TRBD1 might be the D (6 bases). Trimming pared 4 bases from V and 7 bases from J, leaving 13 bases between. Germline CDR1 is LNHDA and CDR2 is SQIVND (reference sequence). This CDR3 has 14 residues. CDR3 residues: CASSKQGNGEKLFF. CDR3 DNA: TGTGCCAGTAGTAAACAGGGTAACGGTGAAAAACTGTTTTTT. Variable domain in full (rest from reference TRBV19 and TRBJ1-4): DGGITQSPKYLFRKEGQNVTLSCEQNLNHDAMYWYRQDPGQGLRLIYYSQIVNDFQKGDIAEGYSVSREKKESFPLTVTSAQKNPTAFYLCASSKQGNGEKLFFGSGTQLSVL.

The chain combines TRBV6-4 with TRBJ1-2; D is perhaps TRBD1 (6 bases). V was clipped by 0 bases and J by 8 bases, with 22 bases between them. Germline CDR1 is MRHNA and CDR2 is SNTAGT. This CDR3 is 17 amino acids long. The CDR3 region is CASSDSKTGPVTGGYTF. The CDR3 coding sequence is TGTGCCAGCAGTGACTCGAAAACAGGGCCGGTGACGGGAGGCTACACCTTC.

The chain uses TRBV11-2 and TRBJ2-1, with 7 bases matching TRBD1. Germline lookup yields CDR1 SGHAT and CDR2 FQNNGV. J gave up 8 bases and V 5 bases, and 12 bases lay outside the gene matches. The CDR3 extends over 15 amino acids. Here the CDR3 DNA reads TGTGCCAGCAGCCGACGACAGGGTCGGGCCTATGAGCAGTTCTTC. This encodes CASSRRQGRAYEQFF.

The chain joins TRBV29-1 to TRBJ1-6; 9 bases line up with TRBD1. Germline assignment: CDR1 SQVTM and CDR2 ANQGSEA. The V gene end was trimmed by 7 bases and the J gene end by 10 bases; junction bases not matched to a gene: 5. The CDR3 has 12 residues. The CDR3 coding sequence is TGCAGCGCCAGACAGGGGGACTCACCCCTCCACTTT. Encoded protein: CSARQGDSPLHF.

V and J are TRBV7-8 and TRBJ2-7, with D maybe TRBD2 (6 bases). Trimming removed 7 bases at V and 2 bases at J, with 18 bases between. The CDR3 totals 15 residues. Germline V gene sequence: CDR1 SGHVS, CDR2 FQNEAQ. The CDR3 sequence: CASNPWRGTTYEQYF. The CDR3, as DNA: TGTGCCAGCAATCCATGGCGGGGCACGACCTACGAGCAGTACTTC.

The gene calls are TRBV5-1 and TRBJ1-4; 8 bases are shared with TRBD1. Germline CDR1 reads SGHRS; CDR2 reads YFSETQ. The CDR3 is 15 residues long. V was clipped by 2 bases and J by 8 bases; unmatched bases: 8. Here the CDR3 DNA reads TGCGCCAGCAGCTTTATAGGACAGGGTGGAGAAAAACTGTTTTTT. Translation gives CASSFIGQGGEKLFF.

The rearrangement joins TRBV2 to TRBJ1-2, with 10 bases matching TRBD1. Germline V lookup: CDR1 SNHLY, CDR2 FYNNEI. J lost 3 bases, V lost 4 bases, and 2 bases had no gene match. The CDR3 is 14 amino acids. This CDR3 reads CASSATGGYYGYTF. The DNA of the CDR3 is TGTGCCAGCAGTGCGACAGGGGGCTACTATGGCTACACCTTC. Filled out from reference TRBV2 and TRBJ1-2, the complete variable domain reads EPEVTQTPSHQVTQMGQEVILRCVPISNHLYFYWYRQILGQKVEFLVSFYNNEISEKSEIFDDQFSVERPDGSNFTLKIRSTKLEDSAMYFCASSATGGYYGYTFGSGTRLTVV.

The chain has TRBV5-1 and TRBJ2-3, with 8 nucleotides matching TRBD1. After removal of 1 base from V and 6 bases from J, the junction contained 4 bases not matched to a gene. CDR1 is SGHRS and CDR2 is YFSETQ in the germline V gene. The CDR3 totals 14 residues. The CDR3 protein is CASSLYGDRDTQYF. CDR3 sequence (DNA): TGCGCCAGCAGCTTGTACGGGGACAGGGATACGCAGTATTTT. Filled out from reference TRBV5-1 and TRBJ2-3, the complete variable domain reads KAGVTQTPRYLIKTRGQQVTLSCSPISGHRSVSWYQQTPGQGLQFLFEYFSETQRNKGNFPGRFSGRQFSNSRSEMNVSTLELGDSALYLCASSLYGDRDTQYFGPGTRLTVL.

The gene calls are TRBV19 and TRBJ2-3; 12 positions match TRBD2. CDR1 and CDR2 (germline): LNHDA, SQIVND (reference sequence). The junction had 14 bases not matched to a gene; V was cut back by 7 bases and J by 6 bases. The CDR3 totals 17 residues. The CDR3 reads CASTPPGTSGPGDTQYF. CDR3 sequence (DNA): TGTGCCAGTACCCCCCCGGGGACTAGCGGGCCCGGGGATACGCAGTATTTT.

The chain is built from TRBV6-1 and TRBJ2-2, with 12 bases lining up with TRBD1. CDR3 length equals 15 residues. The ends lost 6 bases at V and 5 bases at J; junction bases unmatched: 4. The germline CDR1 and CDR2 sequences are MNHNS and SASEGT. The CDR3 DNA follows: TGTGCCAGCAGGGGGGACAGGGGGCTGACCGGGGAGCTGTTTTTT. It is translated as CASRGDRGLTGELFF.

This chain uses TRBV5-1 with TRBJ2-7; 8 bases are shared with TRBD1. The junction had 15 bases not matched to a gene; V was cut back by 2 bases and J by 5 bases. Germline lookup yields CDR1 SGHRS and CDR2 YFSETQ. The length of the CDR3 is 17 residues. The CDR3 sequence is CASSLRSGGAAPDEQYF. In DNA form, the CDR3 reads TGCGCCAGCAGCTTACGCTCAGGGGGCGCAGCGCCCGACGAGCAGTACTTC.